The 18 T cell receptor beta chains below come from one sample, sequenced in a study of blood T cell repertoires in COVID-19. The protocol was immunoSEQ multiplex PCR, while the TCRdb copy is restricted to in-frame clones and leaves out a portion. The sample carries roughly 30,000 clones, approximately 89% recorded once. Sequencing used peripheral blood. The receptors were sampled from a man between 60 and 75 years old with acute or convalescent COVID-19.

This clone came up a few times. This sequence joins TRBV9 and TRBJ1-6, with no clear D. The length of the CDR3 is 15 residues. CDR1 and CDR2 from the germline V gene are SGDLS and YYNGEE. The germline V and J ends were trimmed by 0 bases and 7 bases, with 11 bases remaining between them. CDR3 amino acids: CASSVAAGRNSPLHF. Here the CDR3 DNA reads TGTGCCAGCAGCGTAGCGGCAGGTCGGAATTCACCCCTCCACTTT. The full variable domain, rest sourced from reference TRBV9 and TRBJ1-6, is DSGVTQTPKHLITATGQRVTLRCSPRSGDLSVYWYQQSLDQGLQFLIQYYNGEERAKGNILERFSAQQFPDLHSELNLSSLELGDSALYFCASSVAAGRNSPLHFGNGTRLTVT.

The chain carries TRBV7-2 and TRBJ2-3; 8 bases agree with TRBD2. From germline, CDR1 is SGHTA and CDR2 FQGNSA. CDR3 size: 17 residues. V lost 5 bases to trimming and J lost 5 bases; unmatched junction nucleotides: 15. CDR3: CASSPSRGAGVVDTQYF. Written as DNA, the CDR3 is TGTGCCAGCAGCCCTTCTCGTGGAGCGGGAGTGGTAGATACGCAGTATTTT. Full variable domain (remainder filled in from reference TRBV7-2 and TRBJ2-3): GAGVSQSPSNKVTEKGKDVELRCDPISGHTALYWYRQSLGQGLEFLIYFQGNSAPDKSGLPSDRFSAERTGGSVSTLTIQRTQQEDSAVYLCASSPSRGAGVVDTQYFGPGTRLTVL.

V and J are TRBV6-1 and TRBJ2-5, with D perhaps TRBD1 (6 bases). Between the trimmed V and J ends, which lost 1 base and 3 bases, there was a span of 12 bases. This CDR3 is built from 15 residues. Germline V CDR1 and CDR2: MNHNS, SASEGT. CDR3 amino acids: CASSEVRTVKETQYF. For the CDR3, the DNA is TGTGCCAGCAGTGAAGTTCGGACAGTTAAAGAGACCCAGTACTTC.

The genes are TRBV10-3 and TRBJ1-4; D perhaps matches TRBD1 (6 bases). Germline V gene data show CDR1 as ENHRY and CDR2 as SYGVKD. The CDR3 contains 14 residues. The V and J ends lost 5 bases and 7 bases respectively, with 14 bases between them. The CDR3: CAISPGESVEKLFF. Written as DNA, the CDR3 is TGTGCCATCAGTCCAGGGGAATCCGTTGAAAAACTGTTTTTT.

V gene TRBV12-3 or TRBV12-4 combines with J gene TRBJ2-1, with D tentatively TRBD2 (7 bases). CDR3 length equals 12 residues. V lost 6 bases and J lost 9, with 12 bases in between. The CDR3, as DNA: TGTGCCAGCAGCCTGGGAGGGGGTGAGCAGTTCTTC. It translates to CASSLGGGEQFF.

This clone has a single count. This chain links TRBV9 with TRBJ2-5; TRBD1 matches 8 bases. V shed 2 bases, J shed 1 base, and the junction held 4 bases outside the gene matches. The CDR3 has 15 residues. Germline loops: CDR1 SGDLS, CDR2 YYNGEE. CDR3 region: CASSVHGTGQETQYF. CDR3 nucleotide sequence: TGTGCCAGCAGCGTCCACGGGACAGGCCAAGAGACCCAGTACTTC.

The genes are TRBV7-2 and TRBJ2-5; D is unresolved. The CDR3 is 13 amino acids. CDR1 and CDR2 from the germline V gene are SGHTA and FQGNSA. Trimming took off 1 base at V and 9 bases at J, with 12 bases between the two ends. The CDR3 reads CASSLDTQLAQYF. Written as DNA, the CDR3 is TGTGCCAGCAGCTTAGACACCCAATTGGCCCAGTACTTC.

CDR3 region: CAISEPGGDVDNEQFF. In DNA form, the CDR3 reads TGTGCCATCAGTGAGCCAGGGGGTGACGTTGACAATGAGCAGTTCTTC. The V call is TRBV10-3, the J call TRBJ2-1; 7 nucleotides agree with TRBD1. The length of the CDR3 is 16 residues. The trim removed 2 bases at V and 5 bases at J, leaving 9 bases unmatched. The germline gives CDR1 ENHRY, CDR2 SYGVKD.

The rearrangement links TRBV5-1 to TRBJ2-1; TRBD2 aligns across 12 bases. V lost 1 base and J lost 8; bases outside the gene matches: 4. The CDR3 runs 15 residues. Germline CDR1 reads SGHRS; CDR2 reads YFSETQ. This CDR3 reads CASSLLTSGSHEQFF. The CDR3 DNA follows: TGCGCCAGCAGCTTGCTGACTAGCGGGAGTCATGAGCAGTTCTTC.

The chain recombines TRBV9 with TRBJ2-2; TRBD1 aligns across 9 bases. With 4 bases clipped from V and 6 bases from J, the junction kept 7 bases outside the gene matches. In germline, CDR1 is SGDLS, CDR2 YYNGEE. This CDR3 has 15 amino acids. The CDR3 is CASSFRTGAAGELFF. The CDR3 DNA reads TGTGCCAGCAGCTTTAGGACAGGGGCCGCCGGGGAGCTGTTTTTT.

The chain carries TRBV30 and TRBJ1-4; D gene ambiguous. Germline V lookup: CDR1 GTSNPN, CDR2 SVGIG (reference sequence). V dropped 2 bases and J dropped 3 bases, with 10 bases sitting between them. The CDR3 consists of 14 residues. The CDR3: CAWSIWSANEKLFF. As DNA, the CDR3 is TGTGCCTGGAGTATCTGGTCGGCTAATGAAAAACTGTTTTTT.

The V call is TRBV5-1, the J call TRBJ2-3, with D possibly being TRBD2 (6 bases). With 2 bases removed from V and 3 bases from J, the gap between germline ends came to 13 bases. The germline V gene encodes CDR1 SGHRS and CDR2 YFSETQ. This CDR3 spans 15 amino acids. The CDR3 is CASSLTSPRTDTQYF. The CDR3 DNA follows: TGCGCCAGCAGCTTAACTAGCCCCAGGACAGATACGCAGTATTTT.

CDR3: CASSPRQGTGELFF. As DNA, the CDR3 is TGTGCCAGCTCACCACGACAGGGCACCGGGGAGCTGTTTTTT. J is TRBJ2-2 and V is TRBV18, with 7 bases fitting TRBD1. Losses at the gene ends were 1 base for V and 4 bases for J; bases not matched to a gene: 0. Germline CDR1 and CDR2: KGHSH and LQKENI. The CDR3 contains 14 residues.

The CDR3 spells CASSSGTGNVANTEAFF. CDR3 sequence (DNA): TGCGCCAGCAGCTCCGGGACAGGGAACGTAGCAAACACTGAAGCTTTCTTT. This chain uses TRBV5-1 with TRBJ1-1; 9 bases map to TRBD1. The junction had 11 bases not matched to a gene; V was cut back by 3 bases and J by 2 bases. The CDR3 consists of 17 residues. Germline CDR1 reads SGHRS; CDR2 reads YFSETQ.

This clone was counted a few times. The rearrangement uses TRBV9 and TRBJ2-5; 7 bases fit TRBD1. The V gene end was trimmed by 8 bases and the J gene end by 5 bases; junction bases not matched to a gene: 9. The CDR3 is 13 residues long. Germline CDR1 SGDLS, CDR2 YYNGEE. CDR3 in amino acids: CASTGVGSETQYF. The CDR3 region has the DNA TGTGCCAGTACAGGGGTAGGAAGCGAGACCCAGTACTTC.

This clone has a single count. The chain is built from TRBV18 and TRBJ1-1; TRBD1 might be the D (5 bases). Trimming took 3 bases from V and 7 from J, leaving 12 bases between them. Per germline, CDR1 KGHSH and CDR2 LQKENI. The CDR3 is made up of 13 amino acids. CDR3 region: CASSPSKTGEAFF. CDR3 DNA: TGTGCCAGCTCACCCTCAAAAACAGGTGAAGCTTTCTTT.

The chain uses TRBV5-5 and TRBJ1-4; 8 nucleotides agree with TRBD1. With 2 bases clipped from V and 7 bases from J, the junction kept 4 bases outside the gene matches. The germline V gene encodes CDR1 SGHKS and CDR2 YYEKEE (reference sequence). CDR3 length equals 14 residues. DNA of the CDR3: TGTGCCAGCAGCTTTCAGGGGGCCGGTGAAAAACTGTTTTTT. This encodes CASSFQGAGEKLFF.

The CDR3 loop reads CASSSDPVISGITYNEQFF. The CDR3 DNA follows: TGTGCCAGCAGCTCTGACCCAGTTATAAGCGGGATTACCTACAATGAGCAGTTCTTC. The chain couples TRBV7-2 to TRBJ2-1, with 7 bases lining up with TRBD2. J was trimmed by 2 bases and V by 4 bases; bases with no gene match: 17. CDR3 size: 19 residues. Germline assignment: CDR1 SGHTA and CDR2 FQGNSA.